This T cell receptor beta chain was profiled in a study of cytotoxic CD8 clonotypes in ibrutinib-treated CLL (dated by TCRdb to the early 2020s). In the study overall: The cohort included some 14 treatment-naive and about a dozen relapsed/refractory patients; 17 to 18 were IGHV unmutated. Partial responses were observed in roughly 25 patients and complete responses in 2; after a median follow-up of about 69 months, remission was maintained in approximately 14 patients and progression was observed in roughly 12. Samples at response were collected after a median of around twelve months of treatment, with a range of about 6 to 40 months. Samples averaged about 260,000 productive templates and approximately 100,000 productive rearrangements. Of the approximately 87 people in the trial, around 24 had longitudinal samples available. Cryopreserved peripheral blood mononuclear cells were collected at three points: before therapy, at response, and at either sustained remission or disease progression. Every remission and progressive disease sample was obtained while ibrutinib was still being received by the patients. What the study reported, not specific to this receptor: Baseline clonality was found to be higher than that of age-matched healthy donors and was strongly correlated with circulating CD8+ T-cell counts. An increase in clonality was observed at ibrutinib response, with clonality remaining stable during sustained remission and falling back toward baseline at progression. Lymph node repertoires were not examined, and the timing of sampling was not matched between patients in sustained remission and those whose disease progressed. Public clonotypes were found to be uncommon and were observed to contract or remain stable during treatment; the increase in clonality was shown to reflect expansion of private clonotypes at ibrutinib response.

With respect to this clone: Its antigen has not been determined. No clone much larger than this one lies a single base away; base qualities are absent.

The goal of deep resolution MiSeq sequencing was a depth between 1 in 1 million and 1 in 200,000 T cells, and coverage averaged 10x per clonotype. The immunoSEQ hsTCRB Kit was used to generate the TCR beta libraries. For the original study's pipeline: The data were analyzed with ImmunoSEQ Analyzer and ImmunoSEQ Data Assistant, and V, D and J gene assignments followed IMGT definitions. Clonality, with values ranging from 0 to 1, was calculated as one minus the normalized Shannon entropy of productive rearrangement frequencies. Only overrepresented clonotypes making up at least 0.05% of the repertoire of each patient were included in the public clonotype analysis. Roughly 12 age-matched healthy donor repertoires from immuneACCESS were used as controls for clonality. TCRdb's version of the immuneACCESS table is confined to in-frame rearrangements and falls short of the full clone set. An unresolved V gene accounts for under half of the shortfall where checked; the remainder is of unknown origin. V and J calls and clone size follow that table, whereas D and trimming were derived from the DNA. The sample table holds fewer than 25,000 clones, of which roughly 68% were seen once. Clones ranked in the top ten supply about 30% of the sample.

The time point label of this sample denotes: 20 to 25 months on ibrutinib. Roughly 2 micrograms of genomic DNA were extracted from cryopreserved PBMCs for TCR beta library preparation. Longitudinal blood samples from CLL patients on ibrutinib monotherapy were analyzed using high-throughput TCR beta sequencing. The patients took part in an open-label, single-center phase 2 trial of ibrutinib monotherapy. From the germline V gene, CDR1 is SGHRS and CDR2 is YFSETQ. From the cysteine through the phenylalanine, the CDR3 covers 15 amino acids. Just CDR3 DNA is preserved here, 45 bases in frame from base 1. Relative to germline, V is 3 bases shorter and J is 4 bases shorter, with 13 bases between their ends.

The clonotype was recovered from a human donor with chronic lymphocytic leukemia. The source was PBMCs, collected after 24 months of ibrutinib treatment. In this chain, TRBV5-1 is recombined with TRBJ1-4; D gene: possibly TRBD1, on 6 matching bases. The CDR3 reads CASSWGLENNEKLFF. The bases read TGCGCCAGCAGCTGGGGGCTGGAGAATAATGAAAAACTGTTTTTT.